A single T cell receptor (beta chain) is shown here with its context. This clone's antigen is unknown. It has no much larger one-base neighbor in the sample; base qualities were not kept. CDR1 and CDR2 were assigned from the germline V gene as MNHEY and SVGEGT. The trim is 0 bases for V and 15 bases for J, with a gap of 18 bases between the germline ends. The CDR3 covers 14 residues, taking in both the cysteine and the phenylalanine. Only the CDR3 region is kept as DNA, spanning 42 bases read in frame from base 1. The data stem from a study of T cells after yellow fever vaccination (dated by TCRdb to between 2017 and 2020). At the level of the whole study: The SMART-Seq v4 Ultra Low Input RNA kit was used to prepare libraries from fractions with low cell numbers. Two healthy male donors made up the cohort, one aged 18 to 29 years and the other aged 30 to 40 years. Blood was collected at multiple timepoints before and after primary and secondary immunization, and bulk PBMC replicates and cell subsets were isolated. Bulk TCR alpha and beta repertoires were sequenced longitudinally to track T-cell clones before and after primary and booster YFV17D yellow fever vaccination.

The treatment or condition label, as the study defines it: live attenuated yellow fever vaccine strain. A standard Ficoll-Paque protocol was used to isolate PBMCs from peripheral blood. CD4 and CD8 T-cell fractions were isolated with Dynabeads CD4 and CD8 positive selection kits. TriZol was used to extract RNA from bulk PBMCs, CD4 and CD8 fractions, and dextramer-positive and dextramer-negative fractions. Reads for this sample came from an Illumina NovaSeq 6000. TCR cDNA was synthesized by 5'RACE template switching, through which a universal primer site and unique molecular identifiers were introduced. cDNA synthesis was primed from both the TCR alpha and TCR beta constant segments. Libraries were amplified in two PCR steps, with sample barcodes and sequencing adapters added in the second step. Sequencing of libraries was done on Illumina HiSeq 2500 (2x100 bp) or NovaSeq (2x150 bp). In the paper's pipeline: MIGEC handled demultiplexing of reads and collapsing into UMI consensus sequences, while MiXCR performed V(D)J alignment. Clonotypes responding to the vaccine were identified with edgeR on replicate PBMC samples, with the criteria of FDR below 0.01 and a log2 fold change above 5 up to day 15. Each bulk clonotype was labeled CD4 or CD8 based on which sequenced repertoire, CD4 or CD8, contained the clonotype at higher abundance. TCRdb reran the public reads through fastp at Q25 and MiXCR, keeping productive beta chains. Identical CDR3 proteins give one entry, which carries the most common genes and DNA. The V and J calls shown here were made by TCRdb, not taken from the authors' results. The sample records some 340,000 distinct CDR3 sequences, about 10% of which are singletons. The biggest ten clones account for over 3% of the sample.

Study-wide conclusions, independent of this receptor: Because abundant contaminating clonotypes from the bulk population could be contained in FACS-sorted repertoires, computational filtering was required. After the booster, most of the clones that had expanded following primary vaccination were detected again (96% of CD4 and roughly 90% of CD8), which suggests that memory was broadly maintained. The secondary T-cell response was weaker than the primary response but faster, peaking on day 5 instead of day 15. A small share of clonotypes was detected in both CD4 and CD8 compartments, with the overlap likely arising from convergent recombination. Because the study included only a couple of donors, the extent to which the findings can be generalized is limited.

The chain is encoded by TRBV6-2 or TRBV6-3 joined to TRBJ2-4, with no confident D gene call. The material was CD4+ T cells sorted from PBMCs, obtained 45 days after the yellow fever booster vaccination. The source is a man aged 18 to 30 who received the YFV17D yellow fever vaccine. The bases are TGTGCCAGCAGTTACTCGATCGTGGGGTTGATTTGGTACTTC. It translates to CASSYSIVGLIWYF.